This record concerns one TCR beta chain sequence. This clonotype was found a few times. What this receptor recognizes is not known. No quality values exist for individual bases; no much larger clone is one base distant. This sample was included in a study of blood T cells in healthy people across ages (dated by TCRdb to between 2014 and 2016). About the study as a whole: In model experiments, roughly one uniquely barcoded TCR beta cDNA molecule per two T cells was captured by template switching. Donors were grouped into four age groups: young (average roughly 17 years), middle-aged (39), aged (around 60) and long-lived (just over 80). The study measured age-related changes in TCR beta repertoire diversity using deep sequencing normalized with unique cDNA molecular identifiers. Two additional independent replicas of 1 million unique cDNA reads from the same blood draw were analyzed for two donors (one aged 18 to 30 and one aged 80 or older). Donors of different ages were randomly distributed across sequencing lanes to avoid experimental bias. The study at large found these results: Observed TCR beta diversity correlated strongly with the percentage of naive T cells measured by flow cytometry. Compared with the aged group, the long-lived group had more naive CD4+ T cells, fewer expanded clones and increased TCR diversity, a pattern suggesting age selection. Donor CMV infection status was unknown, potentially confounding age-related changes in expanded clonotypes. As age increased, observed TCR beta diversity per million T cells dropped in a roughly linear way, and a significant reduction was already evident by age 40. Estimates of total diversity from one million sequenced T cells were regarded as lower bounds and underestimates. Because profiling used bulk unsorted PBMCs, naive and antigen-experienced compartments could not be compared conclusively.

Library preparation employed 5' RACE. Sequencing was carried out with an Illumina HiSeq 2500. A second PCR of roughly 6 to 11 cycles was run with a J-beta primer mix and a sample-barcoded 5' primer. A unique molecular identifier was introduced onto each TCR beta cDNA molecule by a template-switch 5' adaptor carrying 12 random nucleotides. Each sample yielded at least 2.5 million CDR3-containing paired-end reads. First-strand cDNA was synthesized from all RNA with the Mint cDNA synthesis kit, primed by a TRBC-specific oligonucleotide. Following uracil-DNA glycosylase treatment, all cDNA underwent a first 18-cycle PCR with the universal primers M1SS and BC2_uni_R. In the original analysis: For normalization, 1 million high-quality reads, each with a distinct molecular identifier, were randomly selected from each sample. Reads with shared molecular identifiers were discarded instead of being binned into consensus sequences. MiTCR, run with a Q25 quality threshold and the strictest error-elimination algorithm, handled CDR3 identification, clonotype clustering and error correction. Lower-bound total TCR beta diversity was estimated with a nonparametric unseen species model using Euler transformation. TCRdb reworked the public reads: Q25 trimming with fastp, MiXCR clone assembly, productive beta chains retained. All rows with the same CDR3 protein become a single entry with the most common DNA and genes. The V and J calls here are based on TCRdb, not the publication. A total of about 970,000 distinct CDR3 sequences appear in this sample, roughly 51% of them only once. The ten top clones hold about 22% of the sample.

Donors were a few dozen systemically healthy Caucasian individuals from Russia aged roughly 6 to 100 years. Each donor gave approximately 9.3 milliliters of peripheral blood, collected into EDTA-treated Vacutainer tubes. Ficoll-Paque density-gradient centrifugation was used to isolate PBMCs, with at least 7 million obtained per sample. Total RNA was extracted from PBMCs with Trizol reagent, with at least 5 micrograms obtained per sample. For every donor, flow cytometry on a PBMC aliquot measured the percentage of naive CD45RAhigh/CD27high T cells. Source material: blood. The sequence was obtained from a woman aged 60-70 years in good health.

The CDR3 sequence is CATSRYTETQYF. The sequenced DNA: TGTGCCACCAGCAGATATACAGAGACCCAGTACTTC. The chain uses TRBV15 and TRBJ2-5; no D gene is confidently identified. In the germline V gene (reference sequence), CDR1 corresponds to LNHNV and CDR2 to YYDKDF. The CDR3 holds 12 amino acids from the cysteine to the phenylalanine. The sequence is cut down to CDR3 DNA, 36 bases in frame from base 1. The trim is 2 bases for V and 4 bases for J, with a gap of 5 bases between the germline ends. Reference TRBV15 and TRBJ2-5 genes cover what lies past the CDR3, so the full variable domain is DAMVIQNPRYQVTQFGKPVTLSCSQTLNHNVMYWYQQKSSQAPKLLFHYYDKDFNNEADTPDNFQSRRPNTSFCFLDIRSPGLGDTAMYLCATSRYTETQYFGPGTRLLVL.